The 31 T cell receptor beta chains below come from one sample, sequenced in a study of shared clonotypes between healthy human individuals. Repertoires were generated with immunoSEQ multiplex PCR, while TCRdb's copy carries only in-frame clones and drops some. The sample has millions of clones, 90% to 95% seen once. Sequenced material: naive CD4+ T cells from PBMCs. Subset given: CD45RA+ positively selected. Receptor source: a young man in good health. Some clones in this sample may be carry-over from other donors' samples.

The chain combines TRBV13 with TRBJ1-3; maybe TRBD1 (6 bases). The CDR3 covers 14 residues. Trimming stripped 5 bases from V and 4 bases from J, with 12 bases between. Germline V gives CDR1 PRHDT, CDR2 FYEKMQ (reference sequence). The CDR3 loop reads CASSPLDRGNTIYF. CDR3 nucleotide sequence: TGTGCCAGCAGCCCCCTTGACAGGGGAAACACCATATATTTT. The full variable domain, with the rest looked up from reference TRBV13 and TRBJ1-3, is AAGVIQSPRHLIKEKRETATLKCYPIPRHDTVYWYQQGPGQDPQFLISFYEKMQSDKGSIPDRFSAQQFSDYHSELNMSSLELGDSALYFCASSPLDRGNTIYFGEGSWLTVV.

The chain recombines TRBV5-6 with TRBJ1-5; 7 nucleotides match TRBD1. The CDR3 extends over 17 amino acids. V gave up 4 bases and J gave up 7 bases; unmatched junction bases: 17. The germline CDR1 and CDR2 sequences are SGHDT and YYEEEE. The CDR3 nucleotides read TGTGCCAGCAGCCCATACCGGACAGGTCGCTATGGACAGCCCCAGCATTTT. It yields the protein CASSPYRTGRYGQPQHF.

The rearrangement uses TRBV12-5 and TRBJ2-3, with 7 bases fitting TRBD1. Trimming took 5 bases from V and 2 from J; bases not matched to a gene: 4. The CDR3 sequence is 14 residues long. Germline assignment: CDR1 LGHNT and CDR2 FRNRAP. The CDR3 nucleotides are TGTGCTAGTGGTCCTGGGACAGTCACAGATACGCAGTATTTT. Residues: CASGPGTVTDTQYF.

The gene calls are TRBV6-5 and TRBJ2-7; D assignment may be TRBD1 or TRBD2 (5 bases each). V lost 2 bases and J 6 bases, leaving 8 bases between the germline ends. The CDR3 totals 12 residues. Germline V gene lookup returns CDR1 MNHEY and CDR2 SVGAGI. CDR3: CASSYQGAEQYF. The CDR3 DNA is TGTGCCAGCAGTTACCAGGGAGCCGAGCAGTACTTC.

For the CDR3, the DNA is TGTGCCAGCTCAAGGAAGTTTGACACTGAAGCTTTCTTT. It translates to CASSRKFDTEAFF. This rearrangement joins TRBV18 to TRBJ1-1; no clear D. Deletions cut 5 bases from V and 3 bases from J, with 10 bases between. This CDR3 region has 13 residues. In germline, CDR1 is KGHSH, CDR2 LQKENI.

J is TRBJ1-3 and V is TRBV7-2; TRBD1 agrees at 9 bases. The junction had 12 bases not matched to a gene; V was cut back by 4 bases and J by 2 bases. This CDR3 is built from 18 residues. CDR1 and CDR2 from the germline V gene are SGHTA and FQGNSA. CDR3 residues: CASSSVPGQGLPGNTIYF. CDR3 nucleotide sequence: TGTGCCAGCAGCTCCGTCCCGGGACAGGGCTTACCTGGAAACACCATATATTTT. The full variable domain, in which reference TRBV7-2 and TRBJ1-3 provide the parts outside the CDR3, is GAGVSQSPSNKVTEKGKDVELRCDPISGHTALYWYRQSLGQGLEFLIYFQGNSAPDKSGLPSDRFSAERTGGSVSTLTIQRTQQEDSAVYLCASSSVPGQGLPGNTIYFGEGSWLTVV.

This clone appeared a single time. V and J are TRBV18 and TRBJ2-1; possibly TRBD2 for D (5 bases). Trimming pared 6 bases from V and 6 bases from J, leaving 24 bases between. Germline V gene sequence: CDR1 KGHSH, CDR2 LQKENI. The CDR3 loop spans 17 amino acids. The DNA of the CDR3 is TGTGCCAGCTCCCCGCGGTTGATCCGGGATGCCGGCAATGAGCAGTTCTTC. It yields the protein CASSPRLIRDAGNEQFF.

The V and J genes are TRBV5-1 and TRBJ1-2, with no clear D. Germline lookup yields CDR1 SGHRS and CDR2 YFSETQ. V was cut by 0 bases and J by 0 bases, with 9 bases left in between. The CDR3 has 15 residues. For the CDR3, the DNA is TGCGCCAGCAGCTTGGTCCCGGGAGCTAACTATGGCTACACCTTC. Translating gives CASSLVPGANYGYTF.

As concerns this clone: The sample carries other DNA sequences with the same CDR3. CDR3 bases: TGTGCCAGCAGCGTAGGGGCAGATACGCAGTATTTT. This sequence encodes CASSVGADTQYF. The gene calls are TRBV9 and TRBJ2-3; D gene uncertain. CDR3 size: 12 residues. The V end lost 0 bases, the J end lost 4 bases, and 3 bases lay between the germline ends. CDR1 SGDLS and CDR2 YYNGEE come from the germline V gene. Full variable domain (outside the CDR3, taken from reference TRBV9 and TRBJ2-3): DSGVTQTPKHLITATGQRVTLRCSPRSGDLSVYWYQQSLDQGLQFLIQYYNGEERAKGNILERFSAQQFPDLHSELNLSSLELGDSALYFCASSVGADTQYFGPGTRLTVL.

The chain has TRBV5-4 and TRBJ2-3; a weak D match, TRBD2 (5 bases). From germline, CDR1 is SGHNT and CDR2 YYREEE (reference sequence). Trimming took 4 bases from V and 6 from J, leaving 9 bases between them. This CDR3 comprises 12 residues. DNA for the CDR3: TGTGCCAGCAGCATATTAGCGGATACGCAGTATTTT. Translated: CASSILADTQYF.

This chain uses TRBV28 with TRBJ1-2; D is possibly TRBD1 (5 bases). V lost 4 bases and J lost 6, with 15 bases in between. The CDR3 spans 14 residues. Germline V CDR1 and CDR2: MDHEN, SYDVKM. The CDR3 loop is CASSSPGEVNGYTF. The CDR3 nucleotides are TGTGCCAGCAGTTCCCCGGGGGAGGTAAATGGCTACACCTTC.

On this clone: Other DNA sequences of this sample code for an identical CDR3. The chain has TRBV5-1 and TRBJ2-5; 8 bases are a match to TRBD1. Trimming at V came to 0 bases and at J to 1 base, leaving 2 bases not matched to a gene. CDR3 length equals 15 residues. Germline assignment: CDR1 SGHRS and CDR2 YFSETQ. The CDR3 nucleotides read TGCGCCAGCAGCTTGGGGACAGGGCCCCAAGAGACCCAGTACTTC. Protein: CASSLGTGPQETQYF.

V and J are TRBV5-4 and TRBJ2-5, with 9 nucleotides matching TRBD1. The V gene end was trimmed by 4 bases and the J gene end by 5 bases; junction bases not matched to a gene: 6. From germline, CDR1 is SGHNT and CDR2 YYREEE (reference sequence). This CDR3 has 14 residues. This CDR3 reads CASSPTGGRETQYF. The DNA for the CDR3 is TGTGCCAGCAGCCCAACAGGGGGCAGGGAGACCCAGTACTTC.

The CDR3 reads CSVAGKIKSSYEQYF. The DNA for the CDR3 is TGCAGCGTAGCCGGGAAGATAAAGAGCTCCTACGAGCAGTACTTC. The rearrangement uses TRBV29-1 and TRBJ2-7; TRBD2 is a possible D gene (5 bases). This CDR3 contains 15 residues. Germline V gene sequence: CDR1 SQVTM, CDR2 ANQGSEA. Trimming took off 6 bases at V and 0 bases at J, with 18 bases between the two ends.

V usage is TRBV27 and J usage is TRBJ2-1; 8 nucleotides line up with TRBD1. The V gene's germline CDR1 is MNHEY and CDR2 SMNVEV (reference sequence). Trimming removed 5 bases from V and 7 bases from J; junction bases left unmatched: 10. CDR3 length: 15 residues. The CDR3 DNA reads as TGTGCCAGCAGTGCCTACAGGGGGTTGAAAAATGAGCAGTTCTTC. As protein: CASSAYRGLKNEQFF.

J is TRBJ1-4 and V is TRBV5-4; TRBD1 agrees at 12 bases. Germline V gene lookup returns CDR1 SGHNT and CDR2 YYREEE (reference sequence). V shed 3 bases, J shed 7 bases, and the junction held 7 bases outside the gene matches. There are 16 residues in the CDR3. The CDR3 nucleotides are TGTGCCAGCAGCTCGGGACAGGGGGCGCGGAGTGAAAAACTGTTTTTT. Translating it yields CASSSGQGARSEKLFF.

This chain joins TRBV6-1 and TRBJ1-2, with D possibly matching TRBD1 (6 bases). This CDR3 is 14 amino acids long. The ends were cut back, 7 bases at V and 6 bases at J, with 18 bases in the middle. Looked up from germline, CDR1 is MNHNS and CDR2 is SASEGT. This CDR3 is CASKDLQGYHGYTF. CDR3 nucleotides: TGTGCCAGCAAGGACTTACAGGGTTATCATGGCTACACCTTC.

The chain combines TRBV28 with TRBJ1-4, with D unresolved. Per germline, CDR1 MDHEN and CDR2 SYDVKM. The ends were cut back, 6 bases at V and 11 bases at J, with 16 bases in the middle. The CDR3 consists of 13 residues. The CDR3 region is CASSPASRRKLFF. CDR3 nucleotide sequence: TGTGCCAGCAGCCCCGCCTCACGGCGGAAACTGTTTTTT.

This chain uses TRBV11-2 with TRBJ1-6; D is perhaps TRBD1 (6 bases). Germline CDR1 is SGHAT and CDR2 is FQNNGV. V was trimmed by 4 bases and J by 4 bases, leaving 11 bases between them. The CDR3 length is 15 residues. The CDR3 spells CASSSRQVYNSPLHF. CDR3 bases: TGTGCCAGCAGCTCCCGACAGGTTTATAATTCACCCCTCCACTTT.

The chain carries TRBV28 and TRBJ1-1; D may be TRBD1 (5 bases). The V gene lost 5 bases and the J gene lost 5 bases, with 15 bases spanning the gap. This CDR3 region has 14 residues. From germline, CDR1 is MDHEN and CDR2 SYDVKM. The CDR3 DNA reads TGTGCCAGCAGTCTAATAGCGGGGGAAACTGAAGCTTTCTTT. Protein: CASSLIAGETEAFF.

The rearrangement uses TRBV18 and TRBJ1-2; D remains ambiguous. CDR3 length: 12 residues. Germline CDR1 and CDR2: KGHSH and LQKENI. The V end was cut by 0 bases, the J end by 1 base, with 0 bases between. The CDR3 bases are TGTGCCAGCTCACCACCTAACTATGGCTACACCTTC. Translation: CASSPPNYGYTF. Supplemented by reference TRBV18 and TRBJ1-2, the full variable domain reads NAGVMQNPRHLVRRRGQEARLRCSPMKGHSHVYWYRQLPEEGLKFMVYLQKENIIDESGMPKERFSAEFPKEGPSILRIQQVVRGDSAAYFCASSPPNYGYTFGSGTRLTVV.

The rearrangement joins TRBV4-1 to TRBJ2-1; 14 bases map to TRBD2. V lost 2 bases, J lost 8 bases, and 5 bases stayed unmatched. This CDR3 comprises 16 residues. Germline CDR1 MGHRA, CDR2 YSYEKL. The CDR3 DNA reads TGCGCCAGCAGCCAAATGACTAGCGGGAGGGCGGATGAGCAGTTCTTC. Protein: CASSQMTSGRADEQFF.

The chain recombines TRBV2 with TRBJ2-7; 8 nucleotides agree with TRBD2. After removal of 9 bases from V and 5 bases from J, the junction contained 15 bases not matched to a gene. This CDR3 is built from 15 residues. In germline, CDR1 is SNHLY, CDR2 FYNNEI. DNA for the CDR3: TGTGCCAGTGGGGTGGGACTAGTCTTATCCAACGAGCAGTACTTC. Translating gives CASGVGLVLSNEQYF.

This clone was detected a few times. This sequence joins TRBV30 and TRBJ1-3; D call uncertain. V was pared by 0 bases and J by 2 bases, with 5 bases between. CDR1 is GTSNPN, CDR2 SVGIG, per germline (reference sequence). This CDR3 contains 13 residues. CDR3 sequence reads: CAWSVMAGNTIYF. The DNA for the CDR3 is TGTGCCTGGAGTGTTATGGCTGGAAACACCATATATTTT.

As to this clone: Within the sample, other DNA sequences also encode this same CDR3. The CDR3: CASSLLTGGNQPQHF. The CDR3, as DNA: TGTGCCAGCAGTTTGTTGACAGGGGGCAATCAGCCCCAGCATTTT. V is TRBV28 and J is TRBJ1-5, with 8 bases lining up with TRBD1. There are 15 residues in the CDR3. Germline values: CDR1 MDHEN, CDR2 SYDVKM. V shed 3 bases, J shed 2 bases, and the junction held 3 bases outside the gene matches.

The chain uses TRBV6-4 and TRBJ2-1; 12 nucleotides line up with TRBD1. The CDR3 has 15 amino acids. Trimming cost V 6 bases and J 7 bases; bases outside gene matches: 7. Germline CDR1 reads MRHNA; CDR2 reads SNTAGT. CDR3 DNA sequence: TGTGCCAGCAGCGAGGGACAGGGGGCGCGGAATGAGCAGTTCTTC. Translation: CASSEGQGARNEQFF.

J is TRBJ2-3 and V is TRBV25-1, with D hard to call. There are 13 residues in the CDR3. Trimming took off 3 bases at V and 2 bases at J, with 6 bases between the two ends. Germline CDR1 reads MGHDK; CDR2 reads SYGVNS. CDR3 loop: CASSDTTTDTQYF. In nucleotides, the CDR3 is TGTGCCAGCAGTGACACTACCACAGATACGCAGTATTTT.

The rearrangement links TRBV27 to TRBJ2-3; D possibly corresponds to TRBD2 (6 bases). The CDR3 has 16 residues. Germline lookup yields CDR1 MNHEY and CDR2 SMNVEV (reference sequence). With 3 bases removed from V and 0 bases from J, the gap between germline ends came to 13 bases. DNA for the CDR3: TGTGCCAGCAGTTTGTTACTAGCCACTAGCACAGATACGCAGTATTTT. As protein: CASSLLLATSTDTQYF.

The genes are TRBV5-1 and TRBJ2-3, with D hard to call. In germline, CDR1 is SGHRS, CDR2 YFSETQ. V gave up 4 bases and J gave up 4 bases, with 7 bases separating them. The CDR3 is 12 amino acids. In DNA form, the CDR3 reads TGCGCCAGCAGCCGCTGGGCAGATACGCAGTATTTT. As protein: CASSRWADTQYF.

The chain links TRBV2 to TRBJ2-7; D remains ambiguous. The CDR3 is 15 amino acids. Germline CDR1 SNHLY, CDR2 FYNNEI. Deletions cut 2 bases from V and 0 bases from J, with 11 bases between. CDR3 coding DNA: TGTGCCAGCAGTGAAAGCAGCCTACTCTCCTACGAGCAGTACTTC. Amino acid sequence: CASSESSLLSYEQYF.

The rearrangement joins TRBV18 to TRBJ2-7, with 8 bases lining up with TRBD2. Germline-derived CDR1 and CDR2 are KGHSH and LQKENI. J was trimmed by 4 bases and V by 3 bases; bases with no gene match: 8. CDR3 length: 15 amino acids. In DNA form, the CDR3 reads TGTGCCAGCTCACCGGGACTAGGGGGAATTTACGAGCAGTACTTC. Amino acid sequence: CASSPGLGGIYEQYF.